The 11 T cell receptor beta chains given below trace back to one sample, sequenced in a study of T cells in Graves' hyperthyroidism and ophthalmopathy. Regions amplified from RNA transcripts were the TCR beta CDR3 regions. During a first-round RT-PCR of the TCR CDR3, the HTBI primer set was used. Each CDR3 protein is one row after TCRdb ran MiXCR on the multiplex PCR reads. The sample includes about 150,000 distinct CDR3 sequences, approximately 20% of them seen just once. Source material: blood. These receptors were taken from a woman aged 50 to 60 with Graves' hyperthyroidism that later progressed to Graves' ophthalmopathy.

This clonotype occurred many times. This chain connects TRBV28 to TRBJ1-5; D is ambiguous. The germline V gene has CDR1 MDHEN and CDR2 SYDVKM. V was trimmed by 8 bases and J by 5 bases, leaving 10 bases between them. The CDR3 is 12 amino acids. CDR3 protein: CASRHPDQPQHF. CDR3 in DNA: TGTGCCAGCCGACATCCGGATCAGCCCCAGCATTTT.

This clonotype was seen ten or more times. The chain links TRBV2 to TRBJ2-1; D uncertain. CDR1 and CDR2 from the germline V gene are SNHLY and FYNNEI. V lost 1 base, J lost 2 bases, and 9 bases lay in between. The CDR3 is made up of 15 amino acids. CDR3 coding DNA: TGTGCCAGCAGTGAAGTGGGCCTGGCCTACAATGAGCAGTTCTTC. Protein sequence: CASSEVGLAYNEQFF. The full variable domain, in which reference TRBV2 and TRBJ2-1 provide the parts outside the CDR3, is EPEVTQTPSHQVTQMGQEVILRCVPISNHLYFYWYRQILGQKVEFLVSFYNNEISEKSEIFDDQFSVERPDGSNFTLKIRSTKLEDSAMYFCASSEVGLAYNEQFFGPGTRLTVL.

This clonotype was recorded at least ten times. The rearrangement links TRBV5-1 to TRBJ2-1; tentative D call: TRBD2 (5 bases). The V end lost 3 bases, the J end lost 7 bases, and 23 bases lay between the germline ends. The germline V gene has CDR1 SGHRS and CDR2 YFSETQ. The CDR3 extends over 17 amino acids. In DNA, the CDR3 is TGCGCCAGCAGCTCGGAGGCCGGATTTTTCATGGAAAATGAGCAGTTCTTC. Its translation: CASSSEAGFFMENEQFF. Based on the CDR3 plus reference TRBV5-1 and TRBJ2-1, the full variable domain is KAGVTQTPRYLIKTRGQQVTLSCSPISGHRSVSWYQQTPGQGLQFLFEYFSETQRNKGNFPGRFSGRQFSNSRSEMNVSTLELGDSALYLCASSSEAGFFMENEQFFGPGTRLTVL.

The J gene is TRBJ2-1, the V gene TRBV5-1; D uncertain. This CDR3 contains 14 residues. V lost 2 bases, J lost 6 bases, and 12 bases lay in between. Germline loops: CDR1 SGHRS, CDR2 YFSETQ. For the CDR3, the DNA is TGCGCCAGCAGCTTCCTGGGAAACGGCAATGAGCAGTTCTTC. Residues: CASSFLGNGNEQFF.

This clonotype was observed a few times. The chain links TRBV13 to TRBJ2-7; D is perhaps TRBD1 (6 bases). The CDR3 contains 14 residues. V dropped 5 bases and J dropped 7 bases, with 18 bases sitting between them. Germline CDR1 and CDR2: PRHDT and FYEKMQ (reference sequence). In DNA form, the CDR3 reads TGTGCCAGCAGCCGCCCCCAGGGGCCGAGAGAGCAGTACTTC. Its translation: CASSRPQGPREQYF.

V gene TRBV4-1 combines with J gene TRBJ2-7; TRBD1 matches 9 bases. This CDR3 spans 15 amino acids. Germline CDR1 MGHRA, CDR2 YSYEKL. The V gene end was trimmed by 1 base and the J gene end by 4 bases; junction bases not matched to a gene: 5. The CDR3 sequence is CASSQVVGQGYEQYF. CDR3 nucleotides: TGCGCCAGCAGCCAAGTTGTCGGACAGGGGTACGAGCAGTACTTC.

V gene TRBV2 combines with J gene TRBJ2-2; D is ambiguous. V was shortened by 4 bases and J by 2 bases, with 8 bases between the two germline ends. Germline V gene data show CDR1 as SNHLY and CDR2 as FYNNEI. CDR3 length equals 14 residues. Written as DNA, the CDR3 is TGTGCCAGCAGTGTTGCCTATAACACCGGGGAGCTGTTTTTT. Protein: CASSVAYNTGELFF.

This clonotype was detected many times. V usage is TRBV10-2 and J usage is TRBJ2-1; TRBD2 matches at 11 bases. Per the germline V gene, CDR1 is WSHSY and CDR2 is SAAADI. J lost 12 bases, V lost 7 bases, and 5 bases had no gene match. The length of the CDR3 is 12 residues. DNA of the CDR3: TGCGCCAGCACCATAGCGGGAGGGGGGCAGTTCTTC. It encodes CASTIAGGGQFF.

This chain links TRBV18 with TRBJ2-3, with 10 bases matching TRBD2. Trimming took 4 bases from V and 0 from J; bases not matched to a gene: 7. There are 17 residues in the CDR3. Germline CDR1 KGHSH, CDR2 LQKENI. The CDR3 region has the DNA TGTGCCAGCTCACTACTAGCGGGGACCGCTAGCACAGATACGCAGTATTTT. This gives the protein CASSLLAGTASTDTQYF. Full variable domain (rest looked up from reference TRBV18 and TRBJ2-3): NAGVMQNPRHLVRRRGQEARLRCSPMKGHSHVYWYRQLPEEGLKFMVYLQKENIIDESGMPKERFSAEFPKEGPSILRIQQVVRGDSAAYFCASSLLAGTASTDTQYFGPGTRLTVL.

This clonotype was found many times. This chain links TRBV5-1 with TRBJ1-2, with D possibly matching TRBD1 (5 bases). The CDR3 extends over 14 amino acids. Germline CDR1 reads SGHRS; CDR2 reads YFSETQ. V was pared by 2 bases and J by 13 bases, with 21 bases between. The CDR3 loop is CASSLTGTSPGSTF. CDR3 bases: TGCGCCAGCAGCTTAACCGGGACCTCCCCTGGTTCCACCTTC. Using reference TRBV5-1 and TRBJ1-2 for the parts outside the CDR3, the full variable domain is KAGVTQTPRYLIKTRGQQVTLSCSPISGHRSVSWYQQTPGQGLQFLFEYFSETQRNKGNFPGRFSGRQFSNSRSEMNVSTLELGDSALYLCASSLTGTSPGSTFGSGTRLTVV.

This clonotype was counted at least ten times. The J gene is TRBJ1-1, the V gene TRBV13; D is ambiguous. The CDR3 totals 12 residues. The V gene lost 8 bases and the J gene lost 0 bases, with 7 bases spanning the gap. Germline V CDR1 and CDR2: PRHDT, FYEKMQ (reference sequence). The CDR3 bases are TGTGCCAGCGGGTTCATGAACACTGAAGCTTTCTTT. Its translation: CASGFMNTEAFF.